This T cell receptor beta chain was identified during a study of cytomegalovirus exposure and HLA in healthy donors. Study-level findings and limits: In a later analysis, most CMV-associated TCR beta chains appeared HLA-restricted.

The PCR ran on 60 Vbeta and 13 Jbeta primers. Measured with immunoSEQ multiplex PCR; TCRdb has only the in-frame clones, and not every one. The data show 180,000 or so clones, approximately 86% seen once. Germline assignment: CDR1 SGHRS and CDR2 YFSETQ. CDR3 size: 13 residues. V was pared by 3 bases and J by 6 bases, with 13 bases between. Points on this clone: Its target is unknown.

Sequenced material: PBMCs. J is TRBJ2-7 and V is TRBV5-1, with a tentative D call TRBD1 (5 bases). This receptor was obtained from a young woman in good health and CMV-seronegative. CDR3 coding DNA: TGCGCCAGCAGCTATGCCCAGGGAAGCGAGCAGTACTTC. This encodes CASSYAQGSEQYF.